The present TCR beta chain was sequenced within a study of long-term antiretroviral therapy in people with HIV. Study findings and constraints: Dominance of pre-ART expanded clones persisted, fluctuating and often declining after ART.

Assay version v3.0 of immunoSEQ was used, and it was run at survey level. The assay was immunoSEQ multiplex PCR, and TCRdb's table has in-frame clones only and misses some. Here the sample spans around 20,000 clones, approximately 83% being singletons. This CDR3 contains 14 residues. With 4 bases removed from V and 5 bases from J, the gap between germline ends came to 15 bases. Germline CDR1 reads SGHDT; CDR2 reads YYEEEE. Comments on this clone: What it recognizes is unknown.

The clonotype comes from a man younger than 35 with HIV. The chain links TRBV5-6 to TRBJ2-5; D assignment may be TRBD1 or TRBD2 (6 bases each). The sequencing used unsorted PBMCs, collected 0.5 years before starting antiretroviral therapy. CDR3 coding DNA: TGTGCCAGCAGCGCGTTCGGGGGCTTGGAGACCCAGTACTTC. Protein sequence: CASSAFGGLETQYF.